The clone carrying this T cell receptor (beta chain) was recorded many times. The data are from a study of blood T cells in healthy people across ages. Overall study: Every two T cells gave about one barcoded beta molecule via template switching.

A second PCR, run for roughly 7 to 11 cycles, used a sample-barcoded 5' primer plus a J-beta primer mix. Template switching added a 12-random-nucleotide identifier to every cDNA molecule. One entry per CDR3 protein, called by TCRdb with MiXCR from the 5' RACE reads. Among hundreds of thousands of distinct CDR3 sequences listed, 40% to 65% were seen once. The CDR3 spans 13 residues. Per the germline V gene, CDR1 is SGDLS and CDR2 is YYNGEE. The V end was cut by 3 bases, the J end by 4 bases, with 10 bases between. The rearrangement uses TRBV9 and TRBJ1-1, with D maybe TRBD1 (6 bases). The TCR sequence derives from a woman older than 75 in good health. Material: blood. The CDR3: CASSAEGGTEAFF. The DNA for the CDR3 is TGTGCCAGCAGCGCAGAGGGGGGCACTGAAGCTTTCTTT.